This T cell receptor beta chain is drawn from a study of blood T cell repertoires in COVID-19. Trimming cost V 4 bases and J 6 bases, with 19 bases left between them. Germline V gives CDR1 KGHSH, CDR2 LQKENI. The CDR3 has 16 amino acids. Clones were read by immunoSEQ multiplex PCR, and TCRdb kept only the in-frame ones, dropping some. The sample gives about 89,000 clones, about 80% of which show up once; 15% to 20% is in the top ten. This receptor was identified in a woman of 80 years or more with acute or convalescent COVID-19. Source material: peripheral blood. The rearrangement joins TRBV18 to TRBJ2-1; no definite D call. CDR3 bases: TGTGCCAGCTCACACACCAGATCCAGAATCAGCAATGAGCAGTTCTTC. This gives the protein CASSHTRSRISNEQFF.